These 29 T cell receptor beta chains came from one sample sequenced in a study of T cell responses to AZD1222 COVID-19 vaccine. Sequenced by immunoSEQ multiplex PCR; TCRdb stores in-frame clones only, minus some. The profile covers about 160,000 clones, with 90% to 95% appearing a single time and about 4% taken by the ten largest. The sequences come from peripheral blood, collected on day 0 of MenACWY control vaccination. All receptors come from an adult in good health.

CDR3 loop: CASSMFLAGGPGELFF. The CDR3 DNA sequence: TGCGCCAGCAGTATGTTCTTAGCGGGAGGGCCCGGGGAGCTGTTTTTT. The rearrangement links TRBV10-2 to TRBJ2-2, with TRBD2 matching 11 bases. This CDR3 spans 16 amino acids. V trimming: 5 bases; J trimming: 6 bases; junction bases outside the gene matches: 8. Germline V gene sequence: CDR1 WSHSY, CDR2 SAAADI.

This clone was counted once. CDR3 amino acids: CASSPQDRAYYEQYF. CDR3 sequence (DNA): TGTGCCAGCAGCCCCCAAGACAGGGCTTACTACGAGCAGTACTTC. This chain links TRBV3-1 (or the pseudogene TRBV3-2) with TRBJ2-7; 7 nucleotides agree with TRBD1. CDR1 is LGHDT, CDR2 YNNKEL, per germline (reference sequence). The CDR3 sequence is 15 residues long. V shed 4 bases, J shed 3 bases, and the junction held 9 bases outside the gene matches.

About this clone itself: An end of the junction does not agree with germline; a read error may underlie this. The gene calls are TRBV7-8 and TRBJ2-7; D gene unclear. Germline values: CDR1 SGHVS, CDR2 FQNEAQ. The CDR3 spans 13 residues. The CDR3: CASSTIDSSEQYF. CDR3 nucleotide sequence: TGTGCCAGCAGCACGATTGATTCCTCCGAGCAGTACTTC. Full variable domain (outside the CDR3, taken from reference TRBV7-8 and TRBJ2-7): GAGVSQSPRYKVAKRGQDVALRCDPISGHVSLFWYQQALGQGPEFLTYFQNEAQLDKSGLPSDRFFAERPEGSVSTLKIQRTQQEDSAVYLCASSTIDSSEQYFGPGTRLTVT.

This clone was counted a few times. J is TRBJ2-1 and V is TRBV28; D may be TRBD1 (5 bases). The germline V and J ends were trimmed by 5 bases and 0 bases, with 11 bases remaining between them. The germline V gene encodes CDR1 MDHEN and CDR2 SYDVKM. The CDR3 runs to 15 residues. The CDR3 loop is CASSLTVSSYNEQFF. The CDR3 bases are TGTGCCAGCAGTCTGACAGTGAGCTCCTACAATGAGCAGTTCTTC.

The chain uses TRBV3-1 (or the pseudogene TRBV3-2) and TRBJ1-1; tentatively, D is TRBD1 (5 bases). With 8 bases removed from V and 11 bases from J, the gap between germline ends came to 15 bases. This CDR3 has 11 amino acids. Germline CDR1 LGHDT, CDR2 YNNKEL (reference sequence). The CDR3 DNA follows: TGTGCCAGCCGGGGCATCTATGGTGCTTTCTTT. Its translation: CASRGIYGAFF.

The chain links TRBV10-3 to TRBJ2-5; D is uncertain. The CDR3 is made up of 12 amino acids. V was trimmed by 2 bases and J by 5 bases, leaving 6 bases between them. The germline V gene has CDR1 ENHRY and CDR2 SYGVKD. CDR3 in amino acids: CAISEPRETQYF. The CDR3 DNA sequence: TGTGCCATCAGTGAGCCGAGGGAGACCCAGTACTTC.

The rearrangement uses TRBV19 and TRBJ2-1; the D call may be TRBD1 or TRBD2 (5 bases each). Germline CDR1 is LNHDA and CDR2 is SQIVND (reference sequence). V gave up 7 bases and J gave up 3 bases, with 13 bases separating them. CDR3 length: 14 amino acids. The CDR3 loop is CASTIGDLYNEQFF. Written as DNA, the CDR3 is TGTGCCAGTACCATAGGGGACCTCTACAATGAGCAGTTCTTC.

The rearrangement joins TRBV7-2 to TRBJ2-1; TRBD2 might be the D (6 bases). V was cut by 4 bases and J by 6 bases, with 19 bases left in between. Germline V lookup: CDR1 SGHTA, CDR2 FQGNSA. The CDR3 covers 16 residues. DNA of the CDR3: TGTGCCAGCAGCTCCGCGGTAAGGGGTAGCGGCAATGAGCAGTTCTTC. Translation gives CASSSAVRGSGNEQFF.

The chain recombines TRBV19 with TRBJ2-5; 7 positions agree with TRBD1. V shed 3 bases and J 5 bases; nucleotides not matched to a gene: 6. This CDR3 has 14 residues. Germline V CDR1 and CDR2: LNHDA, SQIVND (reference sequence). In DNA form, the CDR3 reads TGTGCCAGTAGTATTCGGAAGGGGGCGGAGACCCAGTACTTC. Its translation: CASSIRKGAETQYF.

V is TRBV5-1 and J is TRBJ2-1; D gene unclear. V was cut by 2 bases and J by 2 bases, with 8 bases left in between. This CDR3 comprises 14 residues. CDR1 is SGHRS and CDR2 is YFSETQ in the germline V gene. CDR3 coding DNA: TGCGCCAGCAGCTTAGATCAAGCCTACAATGAGCAGTTCTTC. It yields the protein CASSLDQAYNEQFF.

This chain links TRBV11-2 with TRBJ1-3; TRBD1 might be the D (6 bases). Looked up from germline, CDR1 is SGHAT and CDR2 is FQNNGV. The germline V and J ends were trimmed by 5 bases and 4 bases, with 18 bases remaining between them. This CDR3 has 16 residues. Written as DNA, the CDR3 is TGTGCCAGCAGCCCCGTCCCGGGGGCGGAAGGAAACACCATATATTTT. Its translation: CASSPVPGAEGNTIYF.

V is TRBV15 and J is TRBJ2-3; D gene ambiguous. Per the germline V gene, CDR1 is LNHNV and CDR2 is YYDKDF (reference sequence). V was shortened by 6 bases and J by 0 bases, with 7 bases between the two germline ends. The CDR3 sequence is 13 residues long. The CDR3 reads CATRAVSTDTQYF. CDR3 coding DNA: TGTGCCACCAGGGCGGTTAGCACAGATACGCAGTATTTT.

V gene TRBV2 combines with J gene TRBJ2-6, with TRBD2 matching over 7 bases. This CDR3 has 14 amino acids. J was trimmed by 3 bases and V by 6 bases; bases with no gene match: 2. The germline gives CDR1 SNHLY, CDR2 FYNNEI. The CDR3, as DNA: TGTGCCAGCAGATCGGGAGGTGGGGCCAACGTCCTGACTTTC. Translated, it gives CASRSGGGANVLTF.

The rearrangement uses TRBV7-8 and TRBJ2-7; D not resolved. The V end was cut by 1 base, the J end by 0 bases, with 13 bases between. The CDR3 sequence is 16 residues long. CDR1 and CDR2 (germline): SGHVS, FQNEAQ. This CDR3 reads CASSLGHPPSSYEQYF. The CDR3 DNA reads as TGTGCCAGCAGCTTAGGACATCCCCCGAGCTCCTACGAGCAGTACTTC.

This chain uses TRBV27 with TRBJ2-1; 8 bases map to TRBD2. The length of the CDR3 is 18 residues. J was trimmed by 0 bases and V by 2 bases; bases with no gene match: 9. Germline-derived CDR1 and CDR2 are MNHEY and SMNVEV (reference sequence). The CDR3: CASSLKAGGIRSYNEQFF. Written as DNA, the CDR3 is TGTGCCAGCAGTTTAAAGGCGGGAGGCATCCGCTCCTACAATGAGCAGTTCTTC.

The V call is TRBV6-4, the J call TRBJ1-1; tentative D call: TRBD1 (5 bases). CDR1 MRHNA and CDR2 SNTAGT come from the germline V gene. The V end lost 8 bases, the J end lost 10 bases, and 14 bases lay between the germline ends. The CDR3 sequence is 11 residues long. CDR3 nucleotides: TGTGCCAGCGCGAATGGGGGGATAGCTTTCTTT. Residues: CASANGGIAFF.

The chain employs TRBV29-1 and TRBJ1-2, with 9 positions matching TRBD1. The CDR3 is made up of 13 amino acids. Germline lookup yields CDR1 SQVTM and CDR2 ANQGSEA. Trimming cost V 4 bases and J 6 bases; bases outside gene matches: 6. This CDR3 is CSVGDRALDGYTF. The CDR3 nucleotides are TGCAGCGTTGGGGACAGGGCCCTAGATGGCTACACCTTC. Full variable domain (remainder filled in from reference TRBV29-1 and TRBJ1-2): SAVISQKPSRDICQRGTSLTIQCQVDSQVTMMFWYRQQPGQSLTLIATANQGSEATYESGFVIDKFPISRPNLTFSTLTVSNMSPEDSSIYLCSVGDRALDGYTFGSGTRLTVV.

CDR3 protein: CASSLASQDSYEQYF. The CDR3, as DNA: TGTGCCAGCAGCTTAGCGTCACAGGACTCCTACGAGCAGTACTTC. This chain uses TRBV7-8 with TRBJ2-7; D might be TRBD1 (5 bases). This CDR3 has 15 amino acids. Germline loops: CDR1 SGHVS, CDR2 FQNEAQ. Trimming removed 0 bases at V and 0 bases at J, with 9 bases between.

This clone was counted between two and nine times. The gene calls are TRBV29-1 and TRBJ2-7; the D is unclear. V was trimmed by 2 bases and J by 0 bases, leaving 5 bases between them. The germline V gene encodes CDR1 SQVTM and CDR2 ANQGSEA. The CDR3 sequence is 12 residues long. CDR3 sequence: CSVESPSYEQYF. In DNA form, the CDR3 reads TGCAGCGTTGAATCCCCCTCCTACGAGCAGTACTTC.

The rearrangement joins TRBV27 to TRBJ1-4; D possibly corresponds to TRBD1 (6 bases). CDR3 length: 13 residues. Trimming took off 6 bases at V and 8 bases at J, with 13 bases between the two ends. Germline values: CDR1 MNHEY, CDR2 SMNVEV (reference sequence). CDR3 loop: CASRQTGREKLFF. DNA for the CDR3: TGTGCCAGCAGGCAAACAGGGCGAGAAAAACTGTTTTTT.

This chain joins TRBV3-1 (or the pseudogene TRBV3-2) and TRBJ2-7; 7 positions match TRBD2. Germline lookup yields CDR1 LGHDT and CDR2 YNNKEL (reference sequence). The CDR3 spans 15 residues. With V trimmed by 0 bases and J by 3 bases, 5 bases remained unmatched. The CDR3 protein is CASSQDLTGGYEQYF. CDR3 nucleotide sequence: TGTGCCAGCAGCCAAGACCTTACGGGGGGCTACGAGCAGTACTTC.

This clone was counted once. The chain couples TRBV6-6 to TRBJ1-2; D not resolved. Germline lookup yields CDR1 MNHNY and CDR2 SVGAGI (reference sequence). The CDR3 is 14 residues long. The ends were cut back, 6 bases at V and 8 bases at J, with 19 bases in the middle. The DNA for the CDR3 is TGTGCCAGCAGGGGGAACAGTTATACTTGGGGCTACACCTTC. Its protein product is CASRGNSYTWGYTF.

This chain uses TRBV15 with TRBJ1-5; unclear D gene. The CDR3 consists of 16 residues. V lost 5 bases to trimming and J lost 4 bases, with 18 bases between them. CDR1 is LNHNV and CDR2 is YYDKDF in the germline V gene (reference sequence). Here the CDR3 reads CATSDTAGRLNQPQHF. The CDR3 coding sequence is TGTGCCACCAGCGATACGGCCGGGCGGTTAAATCAGCCCCAGCATTTT. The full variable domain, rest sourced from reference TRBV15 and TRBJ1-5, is DAMVIQNPRYQVTQFGKPVTLSCSQTLNHNVMYWYQQKSSQAPKLLFHYYDKDFNNEADTPDNFQSRRPNTSFCFLDIRSPGLGDTAMYLCATSDTAGRLNQPQHFGDGTRLSIL.

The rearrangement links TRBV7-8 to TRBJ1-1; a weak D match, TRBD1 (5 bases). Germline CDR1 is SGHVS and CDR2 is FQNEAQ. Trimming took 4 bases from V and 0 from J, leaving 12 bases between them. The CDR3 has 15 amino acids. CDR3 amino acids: CASSYPGRLNTEAFF. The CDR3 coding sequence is TGTGCCAGCAGCTACCCGGGGCGGTTGAACACTGAAGCTTTCTTT.

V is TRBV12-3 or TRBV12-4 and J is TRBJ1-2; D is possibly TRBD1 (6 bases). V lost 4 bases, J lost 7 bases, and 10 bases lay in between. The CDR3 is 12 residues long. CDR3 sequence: CASSSLRGGYTF. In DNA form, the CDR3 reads TGTGCCAGCAGTTCTCTCAGGGGTGGCTACACCTTC.

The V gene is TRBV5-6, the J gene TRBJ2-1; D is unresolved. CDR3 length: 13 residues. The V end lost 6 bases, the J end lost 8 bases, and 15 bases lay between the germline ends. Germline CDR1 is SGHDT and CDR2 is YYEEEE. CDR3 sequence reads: CASTPRVSYEQFF. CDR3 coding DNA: TGTGCCAGCACCCCTCGGGTTAGCTATGAGCAGTTCTTC.

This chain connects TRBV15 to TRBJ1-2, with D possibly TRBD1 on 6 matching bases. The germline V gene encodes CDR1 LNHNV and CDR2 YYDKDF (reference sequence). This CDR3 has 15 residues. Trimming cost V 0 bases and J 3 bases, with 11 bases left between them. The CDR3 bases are TGTGCCACCAGCAGAGATAAGGGGGAGTACTATGGCTACACCTTC. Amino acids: CATSRDKGEYYGYTF.

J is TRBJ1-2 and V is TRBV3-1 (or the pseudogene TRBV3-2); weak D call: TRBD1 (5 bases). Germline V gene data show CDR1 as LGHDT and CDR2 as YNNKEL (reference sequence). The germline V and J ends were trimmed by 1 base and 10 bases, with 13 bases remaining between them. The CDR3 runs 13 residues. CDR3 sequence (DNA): TGTGCCAGCAGCCAAGCGGGGCGGGGAGACTACACCTTC. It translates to CASSQAGRGDYTF.

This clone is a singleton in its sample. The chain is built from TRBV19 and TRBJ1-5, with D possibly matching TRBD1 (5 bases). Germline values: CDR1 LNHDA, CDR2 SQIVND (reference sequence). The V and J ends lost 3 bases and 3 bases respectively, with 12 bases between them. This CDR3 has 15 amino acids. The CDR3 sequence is CASSISRQPNQPQHF. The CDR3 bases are TGTGCCAGTAGTATCAGTCGACAGCCCAATCAGCCCCAGCATTTT.